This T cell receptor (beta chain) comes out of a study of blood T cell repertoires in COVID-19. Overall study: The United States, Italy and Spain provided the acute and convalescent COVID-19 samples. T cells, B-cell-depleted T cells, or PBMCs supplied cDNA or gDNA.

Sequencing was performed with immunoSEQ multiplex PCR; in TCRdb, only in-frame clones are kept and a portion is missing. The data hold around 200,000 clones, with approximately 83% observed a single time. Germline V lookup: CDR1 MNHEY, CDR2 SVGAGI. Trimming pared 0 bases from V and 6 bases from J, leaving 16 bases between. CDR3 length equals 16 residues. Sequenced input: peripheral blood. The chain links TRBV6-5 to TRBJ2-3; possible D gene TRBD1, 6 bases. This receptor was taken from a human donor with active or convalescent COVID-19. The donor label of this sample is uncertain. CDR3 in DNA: TGTGCCAGCAGTTACTCGGGGGCTAGCCTAGGGGATACGCAGTATTTT. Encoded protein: CASSYSGASLGDTQYF.